One and the same sample provided the 32 T cell receptor beta chains below, sequenced in a study of blood T cell repertoires in COVID-19. The repertoire was sequenced with immunoSEQ multiplex PCR; TCRdb's copy has only in-frame clones and lacks some. The sample yields some 130,000 clones, around four fifths seen once. Sequenced sample: peripheral blood. The receptors here all came from a middle-aged man with active or convalescent COVID-19.

This rearrangement joins TRBV6-5 to TRBJ2-7, with D unclear. The CDR3 has 13 amino acids. V shed 4 bases and J shed 3 bases, with 10 bases lying between them. The germline V gene encodes CDR1 MNHEY and CDR2 SVGAGI. CDR3 bases: TGTGCCAGCAGTTTACCAGGCCTCTACGAGCAGTACTTC. This codes for CASSLPGLYEQYF.

This rearrangement joins TRBV5-1 to TRBJ2-3, with 13 bases fitting TRBD2. The CDR3 is 16 amino acids. With V trimmed by 4 bases and J by 2 bases, 4 bases remained unmatched. Germline V CDR1 and CDR2: SGHRS, YFSETQ. CDR3 sequence: CASSLTSGGLTDTQYF. As DNA, the CDR3 is TGCGCCAGCAGCCTGACTAGCGGGGGGCTCACAGATACGCAGTATTTT.

This clone showed up many times. The V and J genes are TRBV27 and TRBJ2-5, with 7 bases matching TRBD1. CDR1 is MNHEY and CDR2 is SMNVEV in the germline V gene (reference sequence). This CDR3 spans 13 amino acids. V dropped 6 bases and J dropped 5; count of bases not matched to a gene: 6. The CDR3 protein is CASRRQGWETQYF. For the CDR3, the DNA is TGTGCCAGCAGAAGACAGGGATGGGAGACCCAGTACTTC.

The V call is TRBV19, the J call TRBJ1-1, with 7 bases identical to TRBD1. With V trimmed by 5 bases and J by 2 bases, 8 bases remained unmatched. Germline V lookup: CDR1 LNHDA, CDR2 SQIVND (reference sequence). The CDR3 totals 15 residues. Here the CDR3 reads CASSYRWDSNTEAFF. In DNA, the CDR3 is TGTGCCAGTAGTTATAGGTGGGACAGTAACACTGAAGCTTTCTTT.

V is TRBV19 and J is TRBJ2-2, with 10 positions matching TRBD2. The CDR3 spans 17 residues. With 8 bases clipped from V and 5 bases from J, the junction kept 14 bases outside the gene matches. Germline-derived CDR1 and CDR2 are LNHDA and SQIVND (reference sequence). The CDR3 nucleotides read TGTGCCAGTCAAAAACCAAGCGGGGGGGCCAAGACCGGGGAGCTGTTTTTT. Translation gives CASQKPSGGAKTGELFF. Drawing the rest from reference TRBV19 and TRBJ2-2, the complete variable domain is DGGITQSPKYLFRKEGQNVTLSCEQNLNHDAMYWYRQDPGQGLRLIYYSQIVNDFQKGDIAEGYSVSREKKESFPLTVTSAQKNPTAFYLCASQKPSGGAKTGELFFGEGSRLTVL.

The gene calls are TRBV11-1 and TRBJ1-4; D might be TRBD1 (5 bases). Trimming took 3 bases from V and 8 from J, leaving 16 bases between them. CDR1 SGHAT and CDR2 FQDESV come from the germline V gene (reference sequence). CDR3 size: 15 residues. In DNA, the CDR3 is TGTGCCAGCAGCTTTTCGACAGAGGTTGCGGAAAAACTGTTTTTT. This gives the protein CASSFSTEVAEKLFF.

This clone has ten or more counts. The V gene is TRBV13, the J gene TRBJ2-7; no definite D call. Trimming took 3 bases from V and 5 from J, leaving 5 bases between them. Germline CDR1 is PRHDT and CDR2 is FYEKMQ (reference sequence). This CDR3 spans 11 amino acids. CDR3 DNA sequence: TGTGCCAGCAGCTTCTACCACGAGCAGTACTTC. Protein sequence: CASSFYHEQYF.

The chain combines TRBV3-1 (or the pseudogene TRBV3-2) with TRBJ2-2, with 15 bases matching TRBD2. This CDR3 spans 22 amino acids. In germline, CDR1 is LGHDT, CDR2 YNNKEL (reference sequence). With V trimmed by 2 bases and J by 5 bases, 18 bases remained unmatched. The CDR3 protein is CASSQRQAIVGLAGGRTGELFF. The CDR3 region has the DNA TGTGCCAGCAGCCAACGGCAGGCCATTGTAGGACTAGCGGGGGGGCGGACCGGGGAGCTGTTTTTT.

In its sample, this clone was seen a few times. The chain combines TRBV7-2 with TRBJ2-2; maybe TRBD1 (5 bases). CDR1 is SGHTA, CDR2 FQGNSA, per germline. Trimming left V 3 bases short and J 5 bases short, with 7 bases between. CDR3 length: 13 amino acids. The CDR3, as DNA: TGTGCCAGCAGCTTTCGACAGACCGGGGAGCTGTTTTTT. This gives the protein CASSFRQTGELFF.

The chain employs TRBV5-1 and TRBJ2-7; no firm D call. The CDR3 extends over 16 amino acids. Per germline, CDR1 SGHRS and CDR2 YFSETQ. V dropped 2 bases and J dropped 0 bases, with 15 bases sitting between them. CDR3 in DNA: TGCGCCAGCAGCTTCCCCCACGACACAAACTCCTACGAGCAGTACTTC. Protein: CASSFPHDTNSYEQYF. The full variable domain, rest sourced from reference TRBV5-1 and TRBJ2-7, is KAGVTQTPRYLIKTRGQQVTLSCSPISGHRSVSWYQQTPGQGLQFLFEYFSETQRNKGNFPGRFSGRQFSNSRSEMNVSTLELGDSALYLCASSFPHDTNSYEQYFGPGTRLTVT.

The genes are TRBV30 and TRBJ2-7; the D call may be TRBD1 or TRBD2 (5 bases each). Trimming shortened V by 7 bases and J by 9 bases, and 16 bases separated the two germline ends. The CDR3 runs 11 residues. Germline assignment: CDR1 GTSNPN and CDR2 SVGIG (reference sequence). The CDR3 sequence is CALGPRTTQYF. The CDR3 region has the DNA TGTGCCTTGGGACCGCGGACAACGCAGTACTTC.

The V call is TRBV6-4, the J call TRBJ2-1; 9 bases match TRBD1. Trimming cost V 0 bases and J 3 bases; bases outside gene matches: 3. The CDR3 sequence is 16 residues long. Germline values: CDR1 MRHNA, CDR2 SNTAGT. DNA for the CDR3: TGTGCCAGCAGTGACTCGGGACAGGGAAACTACAATGAGCAGTTCTTC. Translation gives CASSDSGQGNYNEQFF.

A single count supports this clone. The chain uses TRBV6-5 and TRBJ1-4; D is possibly TRBD1 (5 bases). The CDR3 totals 15 residues. Per the germline V gene, CDR1 is MNHEY and CDR2 is SVGAGI. V shed 0 bases and J shed 5 bases, with 10 bases lying between them. The CDR3 sequence is CASSYSGERNEKLFF. The CDR3 DNA sequence: TGTGCCAGCAGTTACTCAGGGGAAAGAAATGAAAAACTGTTTTTT.

The chain carries TRBV3-1 (or the pseudogene TRBV3-2) and TRBJ2-2, with TRBD1 as a possible D gene (5 bases). This CDR3 is built from 15 residues. Trimming cost V 7 bases and J 0 bases, with 12 bases left between them. The germline gives CDR1 LGHDT, CDR2 YNNKEL (reference sequence). The CDR3 nucleotides read TGTGCCAGCAACCCCGACAGCGCGAACACCGGGGAGCTGTTTTTT. It codes for CASNPDSANTGELFF.

This clone was seen only a few times. This chain joins TRBV9 and TRBJ2-5, with D perhaps matching TRBD2 (6 bases). With 2 bases removed from V and 0 bases from J, the gap between germline ends came to 11 bases. From germline, CDR1 is SGDLS and CDR2 YYNGEE. This CDR3 comprises 15 residues. The CDR3 nucleotides are TGTGCCAGCAGCGTCGGGGCGGGGCACCAAGAGACCCAGTACTTC. It specifies CASSVGAGHQETQYF.

The CDR3 DNA reads TGCGCCAGCAGCTTGGGACAGGGGCCTTACAATGAGCAGTTCTTC. It yields the protein CASSLGQGPYNEQFF. This rearrangement joins TRBV5-1 to TRBJ2-1; 8 nucleotides agree with TRBD1. The CDR3 covers 15 residues. CDR1 is SGHRS and CDR2 is YFSETQ in the germline V gene. After removal of 0 bases from V and 4 bases from J, the junction contained 3 bases not matched to a gene.

The V and J genes are TRBV6-5 and TRBJ2-7, with D perhaps TRBD1 (6 bases). This CDR3 is 12 amino acids long. Germline V gives CDR1 MNHEY, CDR2 SVGAGI. Deletions cut 6 bases from V and 5 bases from J, with 11 bases between. CDR3 sequence (DNA): TGTGCCAGCAGGACGACAGGCAACGAGCAGTACTTC. This codes for CASRTTGNEQYF.

This chain links TRBV14 with TRBJ2-3, with TRBD2 matching 9 bases. V gave up 0 bases and J gave up 2 bases; unmatched junction bases: 6. Germline lookup yields CDR1 SGHDN and CDR2 FVKESK. The CDR3 contains 17 residues. The CDR3 coding sequence is TGTGCCAGCAGCCAAGACAGGATAGCGGGGGACACAGATACGCAGTATTTT. Its protein is CASSQDRIAGDTDTQYF.

This chain uses TRBV3-1 (or the pseudogene TRBV3-2) with TRBJ1-3; D remains unclear. Trimming removed 2 bases at V and 0 bases at J, with 5 bases between. Germline CDR1 LGHDT, CDR2 YNNKEL (reference sequence). The CDR3 is 14 residues long. The CDR3 sequence is CASSQKHSGNTIYF. CDR3 coding DNA: TGTGCCAGCAGCCAAAAACACTCTGGAAACACCATATATTTT.

The chain is built from TRBV12-2 and TRBJ1-2; the D call of TRBD1 is as the table states it, not checked on the DNA. TRBV12-2 is noted as a pseudogene. There are 15 residues in the CDR3. This CDR3 is CASRSGQGWNYGYTF. CDR3 DNA: TGTGCAAGTCGCTCAGGACAGGGTTGGAACTATGGCTACACCTTC.

This clone was observed many times. This sequence joins TRBV9 and TRBJ1-2; D is undetermined. This CDR3 comprises 14 residues. Looked up from germline, CDR1 is SGDLS and CDR2 is YYNGEE. The V end lost 3 bases, the J end lost 3 bases, and 12 bases lay between the germline ends. CDR3 in DNA: TGTGCCAGCAGCGATCCCTGGGGAGACTATGGCTACACCTTC. This encodes CASSDPWGDYGYTF.

This clone appeared a single time. The rearrangement joins TRBV18 to TRBJ2-3, with 12 bases matching TRBD2. J was trimmed by 3 bases and V by 6 bases; bases with no gene match: 4. CDR1 and CDR2 (germline): KGHSH, LQKENI. The CDR3 contains 15 residues. In DNA form, the CDR3 reads TGTGCCAGCTCTCTCGGGACTAGCGGGACAGATACGCAGTATTTT. It encodes CASSLGTSGTDTQYF.

V and J are TRBV6-5 and TRBJ2-2, with TRBD1 identical over 7 bases. The CDR3 covers 14 residues. J lost 6 bases, V lost 6 bases, and 7 bases had no gene match. CDR1 MNHEY and CDR2 SVGAGI come from the germline V gene. This chain's CDR3 is CASRMTGSAGELFF. The CDR3 DNA is TGTGCCAGCAGGATGACAGGGAGCGCCGGGGAGCTGTTTTTT.

The table lists this clone with a few counts. This rearrangement joins TRBV15 to TRBJ2-3; 7 bases agree with TRBD2. CDR3 size: 16 residues. Germline CDR1 LNHNV, CDR2 YYDKDF (reference sequence). Trimming cost V 6 bases and J 0 bases; bases outside gene matches: 9. CDR3 sequence reads: CATSTGGSGSTDTQYF. CDR3 coding DNA: TGTGCCACCAGTACCGGTGGTAGCGGGAGCACAGATACGCAGTATTTT.

In DNA, the CDR3 is TGTGCCATCGGGGGGGGACTAGCGGTGAACACCGGGGAGCTGTTTTTT. It codes for CAIGGGLAVNTGELFF. This chain uses TRBV10-3 with TRBJ2-2, with 11 bases that match TRBD2. The CDR3 has 16 amino acids. Germline V CDR1 and CDR2: ENHRY, SYGVKD. Unmatched junction bases numbered 6, after V lost 8 bases and J lost 1 base.

A single count supports this clone. This chain connects TRBV7-3 to TRBJ2-1, with 11 positions matching TRBD1. The V gene end was trimmed by 5 bases and the J gene end by 4 bases; junction bases not matched to a gene: 10. The CDR3 extends over 17 amino acids. From germline, CDR1 is SGHTA and CDR2 FQGTGA. As DNA, the CDR3 is TGTGCCAGCAGCGCCGGGACAGGGGGGCCCCAATACAATGAGCAGTTCTTC. It yields the protein CASSAGTGGPQYNEQFF.

The gene calls are TRBV5-1 and TRBJ2-2; no reliable D call. The CDR3 runs 14 residues. V gave up 4 bases and J gave up 4 bases, with 11 bases separating them. The germline V gene encodes CDR1 SGHRS and CDR2 YFSETQ. CDR3 sequence: CASSAGFATGELFF. CDR3 nucleotide sequence: TGCGCCAGCAGCGCCGGGTTTGCCACCGGGGAGCTGTTTTTT.

The rearrangement uses TRBV7-2 and TRBJ2-7, with unresolved D. The CDR3 runs 14 residues. Germline assignment: CDR1 SGHTA and CDR2 FQGNSA. V dropped 1 base and J dropped 0 bases, with 7 bases sitting between them. DNA for the CDR3: TGTGCCAGCAGCTTAGTCCCTAGCTCCTACGAGCAGTACTTC. Its translation is CASSLVPSSYEQYF.

This clone occurred once. J is TRBJ1-1 and V is TRBV5-6; D unresolved. Trimming pared 4 bases from V and 3 bases from J, leaving 16 bases between. Germline V lookup: CDR1 SGHDT, CDR2 YYEEEE. CDR3 size: 15 residues. CDR3 nucleotide sequence: TGTGCCAGCAGCCCCTGGGCACGGGGAGACACTGAAGCTTTCTTT. Its translation: CASSPWARGDTEAFF. Combining the CDR3 with reference TRBV5-6 and TRBJ1-1 gives the whole variable domain DAGVTQSPTHLIKTRGQQVTLRCSPKSGHDTVSWYQQALGQGPQFIFQYYEEEERQRGNFPDRFSGHQFPNYSSELNVNALLLGDSALYLCASSPWARGDTEAFFGQGTRLTVV.

For the CDR3, the DNA is TGTGCCTGGGGGCCCTTAGCCGAGACCCAGTACTTC. Protein: CAWGPLAETQYF. The V gene is TRBV30, the J gene TRBJ2-5, with D uncertain. This CDR3 is 12 amino acids long. CDR1 GTSNPN and CDR2 SVGIG come from the germline V gene (reference sequence). V was shortened by 5 bases and J by 5 bases, with 12 bases between the two germline ends.

This chain uses TRBV6-5 with TRBJ2-1, with 12 bases fitting TRBD2. The CDR3 spans 16 residues. Germline-derived CDR1 and CDR2 are MNHEY and SVGAGI. J was trimmed by 8 bases and V by 4 bases; bases with no gene match: 9. DNA for the CDR3: TGTGCCAGCAGTTCCCGACCTAGCGGGGGGGCCGATGAGCAGTTCTTC. It codes for CASSSRPSGGADEQFF.

The chain recombines TRBV7-9 with TRBJ1-6; 10 nucleotides line up with TRBD1. Germline V CDR1 and CDR2: SEHNR, FQNEAQ (reference sequence). Trimming at V came to 4 bases and at J to 7 bases, leaving 4 bases not matched to a gene. The CDR3 covers 15 residues. The CDR3 DNA is TGTGCCAGCAGCTGGGGACAGGGGAACAATTCACCCCTCCACTTT. This codes for CASSWGQGNNSPLHF.